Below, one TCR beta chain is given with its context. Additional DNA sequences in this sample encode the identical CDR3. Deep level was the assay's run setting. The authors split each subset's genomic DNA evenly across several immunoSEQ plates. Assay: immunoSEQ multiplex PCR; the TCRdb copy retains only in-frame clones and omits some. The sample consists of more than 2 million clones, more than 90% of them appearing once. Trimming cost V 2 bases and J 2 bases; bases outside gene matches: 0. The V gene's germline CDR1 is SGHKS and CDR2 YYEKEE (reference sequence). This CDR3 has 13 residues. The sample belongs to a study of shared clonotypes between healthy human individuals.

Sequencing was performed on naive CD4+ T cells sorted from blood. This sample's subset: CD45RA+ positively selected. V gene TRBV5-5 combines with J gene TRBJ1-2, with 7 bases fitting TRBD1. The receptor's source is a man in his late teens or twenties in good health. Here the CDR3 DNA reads TGTGCCAGCAGCTTACAGGGGAACTATGGCTACACCTTC. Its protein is CASSLQGNYGYTF.